This T cell receptor (beta chain) was recorded in a study of T cell clones after liver transplantation (dated 2019 in TCRdb). The study in broad terms: Samples were obtained from ITN030ST, a randomized trial in which withdrawal of immunosuppression was attempted within 2 years of liver transplantation. Blood samples were collected pre-transplant, pre-randomization before withdrawal, and post-randomization after either full withdrawal or failed withdrawal. As an antigen-independent comparator for the donor-reactive sequences, third party-reactive TCRbeta sequences from pre-transplant MLRs were identified as well. No induction therapy was given to the subjects, and standard immunosuppression was administered until randomization at 12-24 months post-transplant. Tolerance meant complete immunosuppression withdrawal for at least one year without liver enzymes rising beyond twice the upper limit of normal. Of the eight recipients, a few were HCV-positive, while the remaining recipients had been transplanted for non-autoimmune, non-viral indications. Donor-reactive T cell clones were identified by TCRbeta sequencing after a pre-transplant mixed lymphocyte reaction and then tracked in post-transplant blood. Of the 8 liver transplant recipients making up the studied cohort, 3 were classified as tolerant and 5 as non-tolerant.

Taken with the paper, the label for time point translates to: pre-transplant. Unstimulated PBMCs, after thawing, were stained for CD3, CD4 and CD8 and then FACS-sorted into CD3+CD4+ and CD3+CD8+ populations. All 8 studied subjects were randomized to withdrawal of immunosuppression. The Qiagen DNeasy Blood and Tissue Kit was used for isolation of genomic DNA. For this clone: Its antigen is still unknown. The sample holds no much larger clone one base away, and base qualities are not on file.

The investigation overall reported the following: Low numbers of available donor cells limited the measurable donor-reactive repertoire in a couple of subjects. Donor-reactive sequences decreased more than third party-reactive sequences, which suggests partial antigen-specific deletion that was not related to withdrawal success. Since no allograft tissue specimens were available, donor-reactive T cells may have migrated into the graft instead of being deleted. In most of the 8 subjects, regardless of tolerance or HCV status, circulating donor-reactive CD4 TCRbeta sequences dropped significantly post-transplant. The conclusions were considered preliminary, being limited by small, heterogeneous patient numbers and non-standardized post-transplant time points. After accounting for repertoire turnover, donor-reactive detection was significantly reduced in 7 of 8 subjects for CD4 and 8 of 8 for CD8.

High-throughput TCRbeta CDR3 sequencing of frozen genomic DNA was performed by immunoSEQ, including PCR amplification, mapping, bias correction and internal controls. Turning to the authors' computational methods: Productive rearrangements were retained, and unique TCRbeta sequences were defined by the CDR3 nucleotide sequence together with the V and J gene. For a sequence to be called donor-reactive, it needed a frequency of at least 0.01% and at least 5-fold expansion in CFSE-low cells compared with unstimulated pre-transplant cells. To ensure at least 90% detection power, minimum frequency thresholds were set for each subject based on that subject's lowest-template unstimulated sample. Jensen-Shannon divergence between the top 1000 TCRbeta sequences post-transplant and pre-transplant was used to measure repertoire turnover. Changes in detection of donor-reactive sequences were tested with two-sided Fisher's exact tests. TCRdb took over this immuneACCESS table, retaining in-frame rearrangements with V and J assigned. Such tables are incomplete; in checked studies, under half of the missing clones stem from an unresolved V gene, and the remainder is unexplained. The V and J calls and the clone size are those of that table, but D and trimming were determined from the DNA. The sample contains about 100,000 clones, around four fifths of them found a single time. The ten largest account for around 0.94% of the sample.

This TCR was sampled from a human donor who received a liver transplant. Sequencing used CD4+ T cells from blood, obtained before liver transplant.

The CDR3 corresponds to CASTGANVLTF. Here is the DNA: TGTGCCAGCACTGGGGCCAACGTCCTGACTTTC. The chain couples TRBV7-6 to TRBJ2-6; a confident D gene designation cannot be given. The CDR3 runs 11 residues from the cysteine to the phenylalanine. The DNA shown is the 33-base CDR3, in frame from base 1. Trimming costs V 7 bases and J 2 bases, and their ends lie 0 bases apart. CDR1 and CDR2, looked up from the germline V gene, are SGHVS and FNYEAQ. This CDR3, with the reference TRBV7-6 and TRBJ2-6 proteins standing in past its ends, gives the full variable domain GAGVSQSPRYKVTKRGQDVALRCDPISGHVSLYWYRQALGQGPEFLTYFNYEAQQDKSGLPNDRFSAERPEGSISTLTIQRTEQRDSAMYRCASTGANVLTFGAGSRLTVL.